The 17 T cell receptor beta chains in this list originate from one sample, sequenced in a study of immune cell composition in non-small cell lung cancer. The assay was immunoSEQ multiplex PCR, and TCRdb's table has in-frame clones only and misses some. The sample has around 4,400 clones, approximately 78% seen once. The specimen sequenced was lung tumor tissue. The receptors were sampled from a human donor with non-small cell lung cancer.

The chain couples TRBV5-8 to TRBJ1-1; D is unresolved. From germline, CDR1 is SGHTS and CDR2 YDEGEE. V lost 5 bases and J lost 0, with 17 bases in between. The CDR3 consists of 16 residues. The CDR3 here is CASRYRTGLMNTEAFF. CDR3 DNA sequence: TGTGCCAGCAGATATCGGACGGGATTGATGAACACTGAAGCTTTCTTT.

J is TRBJ1-1 and V is TRBV4-3, with 8 bases that match TRBD1. The trim removed 4 bases at V and 5 bases at J, leaving 6 bases unmatched. Germline values: CDR1 LGHNA, CDR2 YSLEER. The CDR3 is 14 residues long. In nucleotides, the CDR3 is TGCGCCAGCAGCCCCCAAACAGGGGGAACTGAAGCTTTCTTT. It yields the protein CASSPQTGGTEAFF.

The chain recombines TRBV5-4 with TRBJ1-4, with TRBD1 matching over 9 bases. This CDR3 spans 16 amino acids. From germline, CDR1 is SGHNT and CDR2 YYREEE (reference sequence). V lost 3 bases and J lost 0; bases outside the gene matches: 3. In DNA form, the CDR3 reads TGTGCCAGCAGCTGGGACAGGGATCCAACTAATGAAAAACTGTTTTTT. Translated: CASSWDRDPTNEKLFF.

The chain carries TRBV27 and TRBJ2-1; weak D call: TRBD2 (5 bases). Germline CDR1 reads MNHEY; CDR2 reads SMNVEV (reference sequence). V gave up 5 bases and J gave up 4 bases, with 18 bases separating them. CDR3 length: 16 amino acids. CDR3 protein: CASSLLEALPYNEQFF. CDR3 DNA: TGTGCCAGCAGTCTATTGGAGGCCCTCCCATACAATGAGCAGTTCTTC.

The J gene is TRBJ1-4, the V gene TRBV5-1; weak D call: TRBD1 (5 bases). V lost 2 bases and J lost 6, with 11 bases in between. This CDR3 has 14 amino acids. CDR1 SGHRS and CDR2 YFSETQ come from the germline V gene. CDR3 sequence: CASSFGQGYEKLFF. The DNA of the CDR3 is TGCGCCAGCAGCTTCGGCCAGGGATATGAAAAACTGTTTTTT.

The V call is TRBV28, the J call TRBJ1-4, with D unclear. The germline V gene has CDR1 MDHEN and CDR2 SYDVKM. Trimming pared 5 bases from V and 0 bases from J, leaving 7 bases between. CDR3 length: 14 residues. CDR3 region: CASSRPATNEKLFF. The CDR3 DNA reads TGTGCCAGCAGTCGTCCTGCAACTAATGAAAAACTGTTTTTT.

This sequence joins TRBV29-1 and TRBJ2-1; 10 bases map to TRBD2. The J segment lost 7 bases and the V segment lost 5 bases, leaving 2 bases of the junction unmatched. Germline V CDR1 and CDR2: SQVTM, ANQGSEA. The CDR3 is made up of 12 amino acids. The CDR3 DNA reads as TGCAGCGTTAGCGGGGGGGCGAATGAGCAGTTCTTC. It codes for CSVSGGANEQFF.

This chain connects TRBV28 to TRBJ1-5; TRBD1 agrees at 8 bases. The germline gives CDR1 MDHEN, CDR2 SYDVKM. Unmatched junction bases numbered 2, after V lost 3 bases and J lost 1 base. The CDR3 contains 15 residues. CDR3 loop: CASSFRDRSNQPQHF. The DNA of the CDR3 is TGTGCCAGCAGTTTCCGGGACAGGAGCAATCAGCCCCAGCATTTT.

The V gene is TRBV19, the J gene TRBJ2-2, with 10 bases lining up with TRBD2. Per germline, CDR1 LNHDA and CDR2 SQIVND (reference sequence). Trimming removed 8 bases from V and 6 bases from J; junction bases left unmatched: 12. The CDR3 spans 16 residues. This CDR3 reads CASSQWSGRDPGELFF. The CDR3 DNA follows: TGTGCCAGTTCTCAGTGGAGCGGGAGGGACCCCGGGGAGCTGTTTTTT.

V and J are TRBV7-3 and TRBJ2-3; D gene ambiguous. CDR3 size: 15 residues. CDR1 SGHTA and CDR2 FQGTGA come from the germline V gene. V lost 1 base, J lost 4 bases, and 12 bases lay in between. CDR3 sequence reads: CASSLSGAASDTQYF. CDR3 sequence (DNA): TGTGCCAGCAGCTTAAGTGGAGCCGCTTCAGATACGCAGTATTTT. The full variable domain, its missing parts supplied by reference TRBV7-3 and TRBJ2-3, is GAGVSQTPSNKVTEKGKYVELRCDPISGHTALYWYRQSLGQGPEFLIYFQGTGAADDSGLPNDRFFAVRPEGSVSTLKIQRTERGDSAVYLCASSLSGAASDTQYFGPGTRLTVL.

The J gene is TRBJ1-1, the V gene TRBV19; D may be TRBD1 (6 bases). CDR1 is LNHDA, CDR2 SQIVND, per germline (reference sequence). This CDR3 region has 13 residues. The V end lost 3 bases, the J end lost 3 bases, and 8 bases lay between the germline ends. This CDR3 reads CASSMGAYTEAFF. The CDR3 region has the DNA TGTGCCAGTAGTATGGGGGCCTACACTGAAGCTTTCTTT.

In its sample, this clone was seen once. The V gene is TRBV5-4, the J gene TRBJ2-3; 8 nucleotides align to TRBD2. The junction had 10 bases not matched to a gene; V was cut back by 4 bases and J by 6 bases. CDR3 length equals 15 residues. In germline, CDR1 is SGHNT, CDR2 YYREEE (reference sequence). CDR3 amino acids: CASSMPGGATDTQYF. CDR3 bases: TGTGCCAGCAGCATGCCCGGGGGGGCAACCGATACGCAGTATTTT.

V usage is TRBV2 and J usage is TRBJ2-1, with D maybe TRBD1 (5 bases). V shed 6 bases and J shed 6 bases, with 15 bases lying between them. The CDR3 is 14 residues long. Germline-derived CDR1 and CDR2 are SNHLY and FYNNEI. CDR3 region: CASRIAGAGNEQFF. The DNA for the CDR3 is TGTGCCAGCAGGATCGCTGGGGCCGGCAATGAGCAGTTCTTC.

The DNA of the CDR3 is TGTGCCAGCAGCCAAGAACAACAGTTAAACACTGAAGCTTTCTTT. Translated, it gives CASSQEQQLNTEAFF. The chain employs TRBV4-2 and TRBJ1-1; unclear D gene. V dropped 0 bases and J dropped 2 bases, with 10 bases sitting between them. The germline CDR1 and CDR2 sequences are LGHNA and YNFKEQ. The length of the CDR3 is 15 residues.

This clone has just a few counts. The chain employs TRBV6-5 and TRBJ2-5; no firm D call. The CDR3 sequence is 12 residues long. Germline-derived CDR1 and CDR2 are MNHEY and SVGAGI. The V and J ends lost 5 bases and 7 bases respectively, with 11 bases between them. DNA of the CDR3: TGTGCCAGCAGTCGTCCCGCAGGGACCCAGTACTTC. Translated, it gives CASSRPAGTQYF.

In DNA, the CDR3 is TGTGCCAGCAGCCGAGACAGGAACACTGAAGCTTTCTTT. Its protein is CASSRDRNTEAFF. V and J are TRBV7-8 and TRBJ1-1; maybe TRBD1 (5 bases). Trimming removed 5 bases from V and 1 base from J, with 8 bases in between. The CDR3 sequence is 13 residues long. The germline gives CDR1 SGHVS, CDR2 FQNEAQ. The whole variable domain, remainder taken from reference TRBV7-8 and TRBJ1-1, is GAGVSQSPRYKVAKRGQDVALRCDPISGHVSLFWYQQALGQGPEFLTYFQNEAQLDKSGLPSDRFFAERPEGSVSTLKIQRTQQEDSAVYLCASSRDRNTEAFFGQGTRLTVV.

V usage is TRBV6-1 and J usage is TRBJ2-5; the match to TRBD2 covers 7 bases. Per the germline V gene, CDR1 is MNHNS and CDR2 is SASEGT. This CDR3 has 15 amino acids. J was trimmed by 2 bases and V by 1 base; bases with no gene match: 4. This CDR3 is CASSEVPGGQETQYF. CDR3 nucleotides: TGTGCCAGCAGTGAAGTTCCGGGGGGTCAAGAGACCCAGTACTTC.